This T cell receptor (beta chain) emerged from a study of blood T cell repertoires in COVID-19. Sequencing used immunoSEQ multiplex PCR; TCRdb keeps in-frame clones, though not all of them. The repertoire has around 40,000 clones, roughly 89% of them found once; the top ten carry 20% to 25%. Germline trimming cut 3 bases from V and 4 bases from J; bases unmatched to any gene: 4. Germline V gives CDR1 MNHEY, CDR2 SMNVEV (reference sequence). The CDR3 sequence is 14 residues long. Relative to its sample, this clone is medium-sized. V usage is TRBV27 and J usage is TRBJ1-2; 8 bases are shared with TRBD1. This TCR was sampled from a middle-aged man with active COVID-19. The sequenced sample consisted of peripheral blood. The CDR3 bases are TGTGCCAGCAGTTTCCAGGGGGCTAGCTATGGCTACACCTTC. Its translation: CASSFQGASYGYTF.